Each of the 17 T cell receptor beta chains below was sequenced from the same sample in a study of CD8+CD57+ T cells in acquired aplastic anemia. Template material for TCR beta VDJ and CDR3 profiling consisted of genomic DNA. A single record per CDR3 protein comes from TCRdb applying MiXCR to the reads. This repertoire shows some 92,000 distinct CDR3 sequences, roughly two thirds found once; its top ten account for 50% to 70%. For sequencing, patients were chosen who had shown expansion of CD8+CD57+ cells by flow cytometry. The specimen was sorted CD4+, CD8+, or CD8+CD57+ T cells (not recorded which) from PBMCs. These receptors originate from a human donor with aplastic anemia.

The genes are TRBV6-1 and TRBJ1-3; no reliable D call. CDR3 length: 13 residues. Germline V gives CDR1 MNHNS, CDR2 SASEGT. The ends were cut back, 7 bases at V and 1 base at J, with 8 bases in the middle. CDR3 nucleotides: TGTGCCAGCACAAGAAATTCTGGAAACACCATATATTTT. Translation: CASTRNSGNTIYF.

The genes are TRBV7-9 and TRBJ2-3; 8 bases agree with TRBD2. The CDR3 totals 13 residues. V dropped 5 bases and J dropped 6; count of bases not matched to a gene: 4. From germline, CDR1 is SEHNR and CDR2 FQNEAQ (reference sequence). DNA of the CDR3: TGTGCCAGCAGCACTCAGCGGGGGGATACGCAGTATTTT. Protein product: CASSTQRGDTQYF.

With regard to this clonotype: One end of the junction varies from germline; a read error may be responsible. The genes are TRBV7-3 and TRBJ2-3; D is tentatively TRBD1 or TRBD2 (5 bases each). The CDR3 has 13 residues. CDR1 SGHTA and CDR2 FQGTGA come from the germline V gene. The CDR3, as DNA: TGTGCCAACAGCCTCAGGGAGCGAGATACGCAGTATTTT. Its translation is CANSLRERDTQYF.

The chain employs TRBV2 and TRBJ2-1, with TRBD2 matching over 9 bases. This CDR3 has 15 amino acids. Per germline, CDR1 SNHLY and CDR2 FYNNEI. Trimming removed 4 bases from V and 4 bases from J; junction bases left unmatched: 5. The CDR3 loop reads CASSGMTSGYNEQFF. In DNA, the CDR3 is TGTGCCAGCAGTGGCATGACTAGCGGTTACAATGAGCAGTTCTTC.

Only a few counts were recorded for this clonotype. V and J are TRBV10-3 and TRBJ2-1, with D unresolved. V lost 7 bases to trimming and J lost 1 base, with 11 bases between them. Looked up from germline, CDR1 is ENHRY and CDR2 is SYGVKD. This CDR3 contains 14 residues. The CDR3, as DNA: TGTGCCATCAAAGGTCAGACTTCCTACAATGAGCAGTTCTTC. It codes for CAIKGQTSYNEQFF.

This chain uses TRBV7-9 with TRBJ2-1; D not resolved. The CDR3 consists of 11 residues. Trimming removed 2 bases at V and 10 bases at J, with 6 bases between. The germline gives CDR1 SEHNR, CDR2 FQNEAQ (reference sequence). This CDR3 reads CASSLTDEQFF. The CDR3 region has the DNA TGTGCCAGCAGCTTAACGGACGAGCAGTTCTTC.

The CDR3 region has the DNA TGCAGTGCTAGACGAGGGAGCGATAGCACAGATACGCAGTATTTT. Protein sequence: CSARRGSDSTDTQYF. This chain connects TRBV20-1 to TRBJ2-3, with D possibly matching TRBD2 (5 bases). Deletions cut 2 bases from V and 0 bases from J, with 12 bases between. Germline V gives CDR1 DFQATT, CDR2 SNEGSKA (reference sequence). The CDR3 runs 15 residues.

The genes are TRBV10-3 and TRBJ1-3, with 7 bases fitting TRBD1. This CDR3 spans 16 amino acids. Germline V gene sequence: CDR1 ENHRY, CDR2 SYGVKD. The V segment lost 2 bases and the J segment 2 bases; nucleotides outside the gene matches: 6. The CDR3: CAISETGEVAGNTIYF. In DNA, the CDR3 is TGTGCCATCAGTGAGACAGGGGAAGTTGCTGGAAACACCATATATTTT.

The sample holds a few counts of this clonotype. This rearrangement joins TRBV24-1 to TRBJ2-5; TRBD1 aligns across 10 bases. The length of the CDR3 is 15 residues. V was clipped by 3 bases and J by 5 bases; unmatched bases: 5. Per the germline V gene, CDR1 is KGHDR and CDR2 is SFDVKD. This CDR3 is CATSDLGQGRETQYF. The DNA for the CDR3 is TGTGCCACCAGTGATCTGGGACAGGGGAGGGAGACCCAGTACTTC.

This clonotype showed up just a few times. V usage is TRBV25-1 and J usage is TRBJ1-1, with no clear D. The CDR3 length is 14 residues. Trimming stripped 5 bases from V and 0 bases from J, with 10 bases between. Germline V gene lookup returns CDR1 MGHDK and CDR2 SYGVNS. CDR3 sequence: CASSFSGLNTEAFF. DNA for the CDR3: TGTGCCAGCAGTTTTTCGGGGTTGAACACTGAAGCTTTCTTT.

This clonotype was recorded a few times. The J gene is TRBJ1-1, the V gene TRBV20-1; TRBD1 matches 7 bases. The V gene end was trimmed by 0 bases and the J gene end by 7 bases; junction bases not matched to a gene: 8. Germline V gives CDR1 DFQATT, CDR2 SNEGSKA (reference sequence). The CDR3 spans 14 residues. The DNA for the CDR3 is TGCAGTGCTAGAGACCCACAGGGGTATGGTGAAGCTTTCTTT. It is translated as CSARDPQGYGEAFF.

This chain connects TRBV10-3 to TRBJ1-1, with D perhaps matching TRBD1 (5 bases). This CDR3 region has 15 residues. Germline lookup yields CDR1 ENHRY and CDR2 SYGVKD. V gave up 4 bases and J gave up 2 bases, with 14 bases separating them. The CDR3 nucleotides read TGTGCCATCAGTGGGGGGAAAACTTACAACACTGAAGCTTTCTTT. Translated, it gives CAISGGKTYNTEAFF.

CDR3 sequence reads: CSVGTGGMLGFF. The CDR3 DNA is TGCAGCGTTGGGACAGGGGGGATGTTAGGGTTCTTC. This chain uses TRBV29-1 with TRBJ2-1, with 10 bases matching TRBD1. Per the germline V gene, CDR1 is SQVTM and CDR2 is ANQGSEA. This CDR3 comprises 12 residues. V trimming: 4 bases; J trimming: 15 bases; junction bases outside the gene matches: 9.

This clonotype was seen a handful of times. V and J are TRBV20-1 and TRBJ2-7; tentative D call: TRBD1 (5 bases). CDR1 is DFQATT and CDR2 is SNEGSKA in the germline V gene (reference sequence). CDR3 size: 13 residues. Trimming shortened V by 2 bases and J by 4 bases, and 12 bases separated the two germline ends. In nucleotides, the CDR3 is TGCAGTGCTAGATTCAGGGATAGGTACGAGCAGTACTTC. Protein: CSARFRDRYEQYF.

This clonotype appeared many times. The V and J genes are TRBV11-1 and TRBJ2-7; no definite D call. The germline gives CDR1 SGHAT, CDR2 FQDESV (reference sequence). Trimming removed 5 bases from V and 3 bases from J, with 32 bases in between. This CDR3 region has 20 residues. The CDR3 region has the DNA TGTGCCAGCAGCACACCCGAGACACGGCGGAACCTTGCCTCGCTCTACGAGCAGTACTTC. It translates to CASSTPETRRNLASLYEQYF.

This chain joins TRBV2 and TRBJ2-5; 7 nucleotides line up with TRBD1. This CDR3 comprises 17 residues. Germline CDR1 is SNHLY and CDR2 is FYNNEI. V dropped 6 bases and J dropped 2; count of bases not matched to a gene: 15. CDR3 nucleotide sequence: TGTGCCAGCAGGCCGTTCTCTCCAGGGGGACGACAAGAGACCCAGTACTTC. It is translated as CASRPFSPGGRQETQYF.

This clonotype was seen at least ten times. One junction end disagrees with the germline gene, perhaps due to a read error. In nucleotides, the CDR3 is TGCAGCGTCGAAGGGACTAGCCTGAGTTTTATGTACAATGAGCAGTTCTTC. It encodes CSVEGTSLSFMYNEQFF. V gene TRBV29-1 combines with J gene TRBJ2-1; 9 bases map to TRBD2. Germline loops: CDR1 SQVTM, CDR2 ANQGSEA. This CDR3 contains 17 residues.